This T cell receptor beta chain was identified in a study of OX40 agonist ivuxolimab in advanced cancers. The method was immunoSEQ multiplex PCR; TCRdb's version includes in-frame clones alone and lacks a portion of them. Among tens of thousands of clones listed, more than 85% were seen once. Trimming removed 6 bases from V and 6 bases from J, with 18 bases in between. The germline V gene has CDR1 MNHEY and CDR2 SMNVEV (reference sequence). This CDR3 spans 14 amino acids. This TCR derives from an adult with an advanced solid tumor such as melanoma, head and neck, liver or kidney cancer. The rearrangement links TRBV27 to TRBJ2-7; a possible D gene is TRBD1 (6 bases). The sample consisted of CD4+ or CD8+ T cells sorted from blood, taken in a trial of the OX40 agonist ivuxolimab. CDR3 sequence: CASRLQGNPPEQYF. The CDR3 coding sequence is TGTGCCAGCAGACTACAGGGTAACCCCCCCGAGCAGTACTTC.